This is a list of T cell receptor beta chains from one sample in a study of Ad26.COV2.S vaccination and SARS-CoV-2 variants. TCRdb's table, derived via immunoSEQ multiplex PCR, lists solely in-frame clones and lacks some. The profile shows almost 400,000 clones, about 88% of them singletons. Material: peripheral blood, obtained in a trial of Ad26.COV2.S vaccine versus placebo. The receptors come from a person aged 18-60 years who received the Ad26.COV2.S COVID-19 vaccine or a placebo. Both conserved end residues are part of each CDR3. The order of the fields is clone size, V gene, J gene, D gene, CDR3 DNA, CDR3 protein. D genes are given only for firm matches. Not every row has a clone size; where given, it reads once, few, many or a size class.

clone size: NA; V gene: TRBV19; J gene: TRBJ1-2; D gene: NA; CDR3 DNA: TGTGCCAGTAGTATGAGAGGGGCCTATGGCTACACCTTC; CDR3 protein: CASSMRGAYGYTF
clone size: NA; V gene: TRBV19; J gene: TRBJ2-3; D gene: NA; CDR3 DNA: TGTGCCAGTAGTGGTAGTTGGGGGAGCACAGATACGCAGTATTTT; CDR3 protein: CASSGSWGSTDTQYF
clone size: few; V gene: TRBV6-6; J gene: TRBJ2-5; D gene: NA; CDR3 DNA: TGTGCCAGTGGACGCCCCCAAGAGACCCAGTACTTC; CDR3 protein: CASGRPQETQYF
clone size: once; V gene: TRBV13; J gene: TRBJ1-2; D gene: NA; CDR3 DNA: TGTGCCAGCAGCTTAAGTGGTAACTATGGCTACACCTTC; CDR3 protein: CASSLSGNYGYTF
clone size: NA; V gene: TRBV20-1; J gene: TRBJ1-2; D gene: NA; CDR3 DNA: TGCAGTGCTAGTCTCCCAGGGTGGGACTATGGCTACACCTTC; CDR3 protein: CSASLPGWDYGYTF
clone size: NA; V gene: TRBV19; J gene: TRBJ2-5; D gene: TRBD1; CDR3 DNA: TGTGCCAGTAGTGTCTCCGGGACAGCCCAAGAGACCCAGTACTTC; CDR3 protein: CASSVSGTAQETQYF
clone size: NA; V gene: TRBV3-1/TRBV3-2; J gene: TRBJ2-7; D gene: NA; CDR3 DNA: TGTGCCAGCAGCCTCGACGTAGTCCGCGAGCAGTACTTC; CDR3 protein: CASSLDVVREQYF
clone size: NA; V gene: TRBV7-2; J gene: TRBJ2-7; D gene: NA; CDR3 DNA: TGTGCCAGCAGCCCCAGTGGGGCCCGCTACGAGCAGTACTTC; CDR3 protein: CASSPSGARYEQYF
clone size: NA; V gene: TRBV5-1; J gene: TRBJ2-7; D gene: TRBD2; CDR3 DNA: TGCGCCAGCAGCTTAGTAAAAGCGGGAGGTACCGAGCAGTACTTC; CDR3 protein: CASSLVKAGGTEQYF
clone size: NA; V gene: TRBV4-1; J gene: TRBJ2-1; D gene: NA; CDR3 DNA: TGCGCCAGCAGCCAGGTTCCAGCGGTGAGCTCCTACAATGAGCAGTTCTTC; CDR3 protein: CASSQVPAVSSYNEQFF
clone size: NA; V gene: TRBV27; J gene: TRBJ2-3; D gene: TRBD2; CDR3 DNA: TGTGCCAGCAGTTTACGTAGCGGGTTGAGCACAGATACGCAGTATTTT; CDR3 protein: CASSLRSGLSTDTQYF
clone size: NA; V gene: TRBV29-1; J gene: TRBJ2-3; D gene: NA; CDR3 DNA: TGCAGCGCCATTCGCGGGGCCAGCCGCCGCACAGATACGCAGTATTTT; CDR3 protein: CSAIRGASRRTDTQYF
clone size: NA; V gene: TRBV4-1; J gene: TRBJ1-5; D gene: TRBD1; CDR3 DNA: TGCGCCAGCAGCCAAATCCAGGGGGCTCGTAGGCCCCAGCATTTT; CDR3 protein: CASSQIQGARRPQHF
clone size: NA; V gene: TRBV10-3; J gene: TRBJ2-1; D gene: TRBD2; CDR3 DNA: TGTGCCACCGGATCGGGCGGGAGAGGCGATGAGCAGTTCTTC; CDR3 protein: CATGSGGRGDEQFF
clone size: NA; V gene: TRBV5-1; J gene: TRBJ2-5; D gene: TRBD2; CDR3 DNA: TGCGCCAGCAGGGAGACTAGCGGAGCACGGGGGACCCAGTACTTC; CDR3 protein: CASRETSGARGTQYF
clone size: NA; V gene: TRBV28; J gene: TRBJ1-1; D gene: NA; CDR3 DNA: TGTGCCAGCAGTTTAGGTCACAGGGCTACTGAAGCTTTCTTT; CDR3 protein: CASSLGHRATEAFF
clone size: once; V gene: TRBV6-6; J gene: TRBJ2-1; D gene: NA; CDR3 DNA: TGTGCCAGCAGTTACGGGCCTTCCCTGTACAATGAGCAGTTCTTC; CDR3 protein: CASSYGPSLYNEQFF
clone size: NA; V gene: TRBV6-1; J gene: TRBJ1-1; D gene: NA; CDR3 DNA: TGTGCCAGCAGTCCGCATTTACAGGGTTCTGAAGCTTTCTTT; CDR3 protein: CASSPHLQGSEAFF
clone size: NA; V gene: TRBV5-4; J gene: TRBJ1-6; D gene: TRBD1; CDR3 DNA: TGTGCCAGCAGCTTGGGACAGGGGAGGCATTCACCCCTCCACTTT; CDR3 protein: CASSLGQGRHSPLHF
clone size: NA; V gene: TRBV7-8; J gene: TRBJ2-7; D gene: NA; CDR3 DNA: TGTGCCAGCAGCTTAAAAGGAATGGACTACGAGCAGTACTTC; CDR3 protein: CASSLKGMDYEQYF
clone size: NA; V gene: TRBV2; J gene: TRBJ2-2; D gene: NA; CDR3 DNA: TGTGCCAGCAGTGACCGATGGAAAACGAACACCGGGGAGCTGTTTTTT; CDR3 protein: CASSDRWKTNTGELFF
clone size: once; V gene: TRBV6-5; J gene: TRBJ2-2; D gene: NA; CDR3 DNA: TGTGCCAGCTCCTTCGGGGTAAACACCGGGGAGCTGTTTTTT; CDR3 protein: CASSFGVNTGELFF
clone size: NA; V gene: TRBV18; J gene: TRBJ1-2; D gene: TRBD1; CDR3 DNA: TGTGCCAGCTCCCCAGTACCGACAGGGGCTATCTACACCTTC; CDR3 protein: CASSPVPTGAIYTF
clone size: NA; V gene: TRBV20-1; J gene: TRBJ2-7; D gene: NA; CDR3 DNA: TGCAGTGCTGGGGTAACGAACGAGCAGTACTTC; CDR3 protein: CSAGVTNEQYF
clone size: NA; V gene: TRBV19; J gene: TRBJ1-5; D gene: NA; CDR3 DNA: TGTGCCAGTAGCCTCCCAGGGGGCAATCAGCCCCAGCATTTT; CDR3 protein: CASSLPGGNQPQHF
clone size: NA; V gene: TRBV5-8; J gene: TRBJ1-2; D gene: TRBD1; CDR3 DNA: TGTGCCAGCAGCCCGGACAGGTTCGCTGGCTACACCTTC; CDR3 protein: CASSPDRFAGYTF
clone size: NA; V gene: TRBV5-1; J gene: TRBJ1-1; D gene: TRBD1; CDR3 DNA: TGCGCCAGCAGCTCAGGGACAGGTGGCACTGAAGCTTTCTTT; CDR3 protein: CASSSGTGGTEAFF
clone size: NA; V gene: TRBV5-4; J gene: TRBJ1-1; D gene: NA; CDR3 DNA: TGTGCCAGCACCCTGGACAGCCGGAACACTGAAGCTTTCTTT; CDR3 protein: CASTLDSRNTEAFF
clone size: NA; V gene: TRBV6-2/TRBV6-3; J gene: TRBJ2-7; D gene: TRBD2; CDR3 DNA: TGTGCCAGCAGTTACTCGGGGGGGTTCTACGAGCAGTACTTC; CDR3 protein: CASSYSGGFYEQYF